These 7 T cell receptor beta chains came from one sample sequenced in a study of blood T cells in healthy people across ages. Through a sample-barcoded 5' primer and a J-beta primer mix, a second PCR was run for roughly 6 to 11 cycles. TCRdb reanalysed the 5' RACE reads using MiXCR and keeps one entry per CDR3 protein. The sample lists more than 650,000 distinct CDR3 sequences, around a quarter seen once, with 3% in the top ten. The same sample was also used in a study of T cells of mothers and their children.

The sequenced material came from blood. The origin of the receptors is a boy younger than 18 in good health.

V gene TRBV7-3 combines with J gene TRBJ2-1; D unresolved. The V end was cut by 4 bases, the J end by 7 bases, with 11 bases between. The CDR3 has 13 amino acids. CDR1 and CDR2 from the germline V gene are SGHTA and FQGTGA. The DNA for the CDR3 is TGTGCCAGCAGCTATAACGTCCTTAATGAGCAGTTCTTC. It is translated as CASSYNVLNEQFF.

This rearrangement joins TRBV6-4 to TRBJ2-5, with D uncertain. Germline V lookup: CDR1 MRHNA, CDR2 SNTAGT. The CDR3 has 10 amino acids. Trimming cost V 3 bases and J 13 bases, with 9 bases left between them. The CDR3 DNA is TGTGCCAGCAGTGAAGACCCGCGGTACTTC. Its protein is CASSEDPRYF.

The CDR3 sequence is CSARMTGGRWNEQFF. For the CDR3, the DNA is TGCAGTGCTAGGATGACTGGCGGGAGGTGGAATGAGCAGTTCTTC. The chain uses TRBV20-1 and TRBJ2-1, with TRBD2 matching 8 bases. CDR3 size: 15 residues. Per germline, CDR1 DFQATT and CDR2 SNEGSKA (reference sequence). J was trimmed by 7 bases and V by 3 bases; bases with no gene match: 11.

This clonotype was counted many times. CDR3 sequence reads: CASSQAQQSNQPQHF. The CDR3 bases are TGCGCCAGCAGCCAAGCCCAACAGAGTAATCAGCCCCAGCATTTT. The V call is TRBV4-1, the J call TRBJ1-5, with D unclear. This CDR3 is 15 amino acids long. Trimming took off 1 base at V and 4 bases at J, with 11 bases between the two ends. From germline, CDR1 is MGHRA and CDR2 YSYEKL.

This chain's CDR3 is CAISANEETQYF. The CDR3 DNA follows: TGTGCCATCAGTGCAAACGAAGAGACCCAGTACTTC. The rearrangement uses TRBV10-3 and TRBJ2-5; D unresolved. The V gene lost 4 bases and the J gene lost 3 bases, with 6 bases spanning the gap. The CDR3 contains 12 residues. Germline CDR1 ENHRY, CDR2 SYGVKD.

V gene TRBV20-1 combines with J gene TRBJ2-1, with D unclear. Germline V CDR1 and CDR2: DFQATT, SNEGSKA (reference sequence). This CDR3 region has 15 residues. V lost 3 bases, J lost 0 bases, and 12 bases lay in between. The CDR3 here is CSASPGPSSYNEQFF. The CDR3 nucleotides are TGCAGTGCTAGTCCCGGCCCGAGCTCCTACAATGAGCAGTTCTTC.

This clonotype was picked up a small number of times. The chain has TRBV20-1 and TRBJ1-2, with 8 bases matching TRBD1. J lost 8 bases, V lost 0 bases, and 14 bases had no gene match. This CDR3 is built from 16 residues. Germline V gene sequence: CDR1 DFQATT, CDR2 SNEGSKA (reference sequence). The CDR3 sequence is CSARDRPQGALIGYTF. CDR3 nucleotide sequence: TGCAGTGCTAGAGATCGGCCCCAGGGGGCGTTGATAGGCTACACCTTC.